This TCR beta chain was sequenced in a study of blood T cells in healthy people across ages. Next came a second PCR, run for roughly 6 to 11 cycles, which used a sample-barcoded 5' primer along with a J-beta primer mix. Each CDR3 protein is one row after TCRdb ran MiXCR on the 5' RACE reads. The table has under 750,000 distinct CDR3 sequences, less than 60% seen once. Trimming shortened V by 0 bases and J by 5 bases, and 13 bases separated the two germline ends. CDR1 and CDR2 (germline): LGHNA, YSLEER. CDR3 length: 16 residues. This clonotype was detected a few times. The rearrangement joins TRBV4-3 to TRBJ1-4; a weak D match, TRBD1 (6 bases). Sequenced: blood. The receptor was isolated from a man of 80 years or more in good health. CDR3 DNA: TGCGCCAGCAGCCAAGATAGGGGGGGTAGAAATGAAAAACTGTTTTTT. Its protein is CASSQDRGGRNEKLFF.